The sequence of this T cell receptor (beta chain) was determined in a study of PD-1 blockade in classical Hodgkin lymphoma. Assay used: immunoSEQ multiplex PCR; TCRdb lists only in-frame clones, some missing. The sample gives 18,000 or so clones, just over 70% of which show up once; 2% to 3% is in the top ten. The time point here: cycle 4 day 1 (C4D1), after 6 weeks of nivolumab. After autologous stem cell transplantation all patients relapsed, and prior brentuximab vedotin exposure differed between cohorts. Magnetic negative selection purified CD4+ T cells from thawed PBMCs. The study recorded best responses of complete response, partial response or progressive disease. The germline CDR1 and CDR2 sequences are SEHNR and FQNEAQ (reference sequence). The length of the CDR3 is 16 residues. V was clipped by 3 bases and J by 8 bases, with 19 bases between them.

This TCR derives from a human donor with classical Hodgkin lymphoma. The V call is TRBV7-9, the J call TRBJ1-4, with a possible D match to TRBD1 (5 bases). The sample in question was CD4+ T cells from blood, obtained before the fourth cycle of nivolumab. CDR3 loop: CASSLRTGTLGEKLFF. The CDR3 DNA reads TGTGCCAGCAGCTTGAGAACCGGGACTCTAGGGGAAAAACTGTTTTTT.